The sequence of this T cell receptor (beta chain) was determined in a study of blood T cell repertoires in COVID-19. The data were produced by immunoSEQ multiplex PCR, yet TCRdb's version contains in-frame clones alone and is incomplete. The table has about 230,000 clones, more than 65% seen once. In germline, CDR1 is SGHTA, CDR2 FQGNSA. Trimming at V came to 3 bases and at J to 8 bases, leaving 7 bases not matched to a gene. The CDR3 is made up of 14 amino acids. Sequencing was done on a sample of peripheral blood. This clonotype was sampled from a woman between 40 and 50 years old who had recovered from COVID-19. The chain employs TRBV7-2 and TRBJ1-3; 7 bases agree with TRBD1. The CDR3 protein is CASSFVQGGDTIYF. The DNA of the CDR3 is TGTGCCAGCAGCTTCGTTCAGGGGGGCGACACCATATATTTT.